A selection of T cell receptor beta chains follows, all from one sample in a study of shared clonotypes between healthy human individuals. The method was immunoSEQ multiplex PCR; TCRdb's version includes in-frame clones alone and lacks a portion of them. Here the sample spans a few million clones, 85% to 95% being singletons. The sample was naive CD8+ T cells from PBMCs. These receptors were collected from a man aged 18 to 30 in good health. Some clones in this sample may be carry-over from other donors' samples. Both conserved end residues are part of each CDR3. D genes are given only for firm matches. Only some rows state a clone size, as once, few, many or a class for expanded clones.

NA | TRBJ2-5 | TRBV6-5 | 13 | NA | TGTGCCAGCAGTCCCAGGGAGGAGGAGACCCAGTACTTC | CASSPREEETQYF
NA | TRBJ1-1 | TRBV25-1 | 15 | NA | TGTGCCAGCAGTGAATCCACGGGGGCAAGGAGGGGAGCTTTCTTT | CASSESTGARRGAFF
TRBD2 | TRBJ2-1 | TRBV28 | 15 | NA | TGTGCCAGCACCGCAAGCGGGGGCTCCTACAATGAGCAGTTCTTC | CASTASGGSYNEQFF
NA | TRBJ2-7 | TRBV27 | 14 | NA | TGTGCCAGCAGTTTATTTGAACAGTCCGGCGAGCAGTACTTC | CASSLFEQSGEQYF
NA | TRBJ1-5 | TRBV11-2 | 13 | NA | TGTGCCAGCAGCTTATGGGTGAATCAGCCCCAGCATTTT | CASSLWVNQPQHF
TRBD2 | TRBJ2-3 | TRBV29-1 | 17 | NA | TGCAGCATTCGAGGGCTAGCGGGAGGGTTAGTGTCAGATACGCAGTATTTT | CSIRGLAGGLVSDTQYF
NA | TRBJ2-3 | TRBV7-9 | 15 | NA | TGTGCCAGCAGCTTAAGGCGCGCGCGCAATGATACGCAGTATTTT | CASSLRRARNDTQYF
TRBD2 | TRBJ2-7 | TRBV27 | 13 | NA | TGTGCCAGCAGTTTGGCGGGAGCTTCTGAGCAGTACTTC | CASSLAGASEQYF
NA | TRBJ2-3 | TRBV4-3 | 13 | NA | TGCGCCAGCAGCCCGCGGGGCACAGATACGCAGTATTTT | CASSPRGTDTQYF
NA | TRBJ2-7 | TRBV14 | 14 | NA | TGTGCCAGCAGCCAACAGGGGTTTTCCTACGAGCAGTACTTC | CASSQQGFSYEQYF
TRBD2 | TRBJ2-7 | TRBV11-2 | 14 | NA | TGTGCCAGCAGTCAGGCGGGAGGTACTTCCGAGCAGTACTTC | CASSQAGGTSEQYF
NA | TRBJ2-2 | TRBV27 | 13 | NA | TGTGCCACATGGGTTGGGGACACCGGGGAGCTGTTTTTT | CATWVGDTGELFF
NA | TRBJ2-3 | TRBV30 | 13 | NA | TGTGCCTGGAACGCGGGGCTGGGGGATACGCAGTATTTT | CAWNAGLGDTQYF
TRBD1 | TRBJ1-2 | TRBV10-2 | 14 | NA | TGCGCCAGCAGTGAGTCGAAGACAGGGGGCAGCTACACCTTC | CASSESKTGGSYTF
NA | TRBJ2-7 | TRBV20-1 | 11 | NA | TGCAGTGCTGTCCTAGCCTACGAGCAGTACTTC | CSAVLAYEQYF
NA | TRBJ1-5 | TRBV10-3 | 15 | NA | TGTGCCATCAGTGAGTGGAGGGGTAGCAATCAGCCCCAGCATTTT | CAISEWRGSNQPQHF
NA | TRBJ1-1 | TRBV4-3 | 15 | NA | TGCGCCAGCAGCCAAGAATCCGCCCTAGTGGCTGAAGCTTTCTTT | CASSQESALVAEAFF
NA | TRBJ2-7 | TRBV30 | 13 | NA | TGTGCCTGGAGTGTACGGGAGCTCTACGAGCAGTACTTC | CAWSVRELYEQYF
NA | TRBJ1-1 | TRBV19 | 12 | NA | TGTGCCAGTAGTTCCAGACCGTCCGAAGCTTTCTTT | CASSSRPSEAFF
NA | TRBJ2-3 | TRBV28 | 12 | NA | TGTGCCAGCAGTTCCGCCAGAGATACGCAGTATTTT | CASSSARDTQYF
NA | TRBJ2-7 | TRBV2 | 14 | NA | TGTGCCGCGTGGAGTGTGGCGGAAACCTACGAGCAGTACTTC | CAAWSVAETYEQYF
NA | TRBJ1-5 | TRBV15 | 15 | once | TGTGCCACCAGCAGAGGATATGGGGGCTTACAGCCCCAGCATTTT | CATSRGYGGLQPQHF
NA | TRBJ2-7 | TRBV2 | 15 | NA | TGTGCCAGCAGGACAGAGCCCACACTTATAGGGGAGCAGTACTTC | CASRTEPTLIGEQYF
TRBD2 | TRBJ2-7 | TRBV5-1 | 14 | NA | TGCGCCAGCAGCAATAGCGGGAGGGCCTACGAGCAGTACTTC | CASSNSGRAYEQYF
TRBD2 | TRBJ2-1 | TRBV5-8 | 17 | NA | TGTGCCAGCAGTCTGGGACTAGCGGGAGGGCCCCTCGGCGAGCAGTTCTTC | CASSLGLAGGPLGEQFF
NA | TRBJ2-1 | TRBV2 | 16 | NA | TGTGCCAGCACCCCCAACTTCGGCAGGGTAGGAAATGAGCAGTTCTTC | CASTPNFGRVGNEQFF
NA | TRBJ2-7 | TRBV27 | 14 | NA | TGTGCCAGCAGTTTATCCCGGGGCCCCCTCGAGCAGTACTTC | CASSLSRGPLEQYF
TRBD2 | TRBJ2-3 | TRBV10-2 | 17 | NA | TGCGCCAGCAGGGGACTAGCGGTCAATTGGAGGACAGATACGCAGTATTTT | CASRGLAVNWRTDTQYF
TRBD1 | TRBJ1-1 | TRBV20-1 | 11 | NA | TGCAGTGCCTGGACAGGTCGTGAAGCTTTCTTT | CSAWTGREAFF
TRBD1 | TRBJ2-5 | TRBV2 | 15 | NA | TGTGCCAGCAGTGACCCGGCAGGGGGCAGAGAGACCCAGTACTTC | CASSDPAGGRETQYF
TRBD2 | TRBJ2-5 | TRBV11-3 | 15 | NA | TGTGCCAGCAGCTTAGGGCGGGGGGCCTCAGAGACCCAGTACTTC | CASSLGRGASETQYF
TRBD1 | TRBJ2-7 | TRBV7-8 | 15 | NA | TGTGCCAGCAGCTCCCGGGACAGGACTTCCTACGAGCAGTACTTC | CASSSRDRTSYEQYF
NA | TRBJ2-7 | TRBV11-2 | 15 | NA | TGTGCCAGCAGCTGGAGCCGGGGCACTATCTACGAGCAGTACTTC | CASSWSRGTIYEQYF
NA | TRBJ2-7 | TRBV28 | 12 | NA | TGTGCCAGCAGTCCTACCCTCAACGAGCAGTACTTC | CASSPTLNEQYF
NA | TRBJ2-1 | TRBV7-9 | 11 | NA | TGTGCCAGCAGGACCGTGAGGGGGCAGTTCTTC | CASRTVRGQFF
NA | TRBJ1-2 | TRBV2 | 15 | NA | TGTGCCAGCAGTGAAGCGCTTCGACCGTCCTATGGCTACACCTTC | CASSEALRPSYGYTF
NA | TRBJ2-3 | TRBV28 | 16 | NA | TGTGCCAGCAGGGAACGGGGCGCCATACTCACAGATACGCAGTATTTT | CASRERGAILTDTQYF
TRBD2 | TRBJ2-1 | TRBV6-1 | 18 | NA | TGTGCCAGCAGTGAAGCCCCTCAACTAGCGCTTTCCTACAATGAGCAGTTCTTC | CASSEAPQLALSYNEQFF
NA | TRBJ2-5 | TRBV7-9 | 16 | NA | TGTGCCAGCAGCCCCCGGGAACGAACTATCCAAGAGACCCAGTACTTC | CASSPRERTIQETQYF
NA | TRBJ1-1 | TRBV5-1 | 14 | few | TGCGCCAGCAGCTTATCGGGGTTCGGGGGTGAAGCTTTCTTT | CASSLSGFGGEAFF
NA | TRBJ1-1 | TRBV6-1 | 16 | NA | TGTGCCAGCAGTGATTTCGGGGGGGGAATGAACACTGAAGCTTTCTTT | CASSDFGGGMNTEAFF
TRBD2 | TRBJ2-1 | TRBV19 | 16 | NA | TGTGCCAGTAGTATTCCCGCGGGAGGGGAGTACAATGAGCAGTTCTTC | CASSIPAGGEYNEQFF
NA | TRBJ2-7 | TRBV19 | 12 | NA | TGTGCCAGTATGACATCGTCCTACGAGCAGTACTTC | CASMTSSYEQYF
TRBD2 | TRBJ2-2 | TRBV11-2 | 17 | NA | TGTGCCAGCAGCTTAGGAGCGGGAGGGCGTTTCACCGGGGAGCTGTTTTTT | CASSLGAGGRFTGELFF
NA | TRBJ2-7 | TRBV7-9 | 15 | NA | TGTGCCAGCAGCTTAGCCGTCGGGCCTGCCTACGAGCAGTACTTC | CASSLAVGPAYEQYF
NA | TRBJ2-1 | TRBV11-2 | 13 | NA | TGTGCCAGCAGCTTCGGAGGAGACAATGAGCAGTTCTTC | CASSFGGDNEQFF
TRBD1 | TRBJ1-4 | TRBV29-1 | 13 | NA | TGCAGCTTCCGGGACAGGGACGACGAAAAACTGTTTTTT | CSFRDRDDEKLFF
TRBD2 | TRBJ2-1 | TRBV11-2 | 15 | NA | TGTGCCAGCAGCTCGTGGACTAGTCAGCACAATGAGCAGTTCTTC | CASSSWTSQHNEQFF
NA | TRBJ2-7 | TRBV27 | 15 | NA | TGTGCCAGCAGTTTATCGGCGGGAATGATTTACGAGCAGTACTTC | CASSLSAGMIYEQYF